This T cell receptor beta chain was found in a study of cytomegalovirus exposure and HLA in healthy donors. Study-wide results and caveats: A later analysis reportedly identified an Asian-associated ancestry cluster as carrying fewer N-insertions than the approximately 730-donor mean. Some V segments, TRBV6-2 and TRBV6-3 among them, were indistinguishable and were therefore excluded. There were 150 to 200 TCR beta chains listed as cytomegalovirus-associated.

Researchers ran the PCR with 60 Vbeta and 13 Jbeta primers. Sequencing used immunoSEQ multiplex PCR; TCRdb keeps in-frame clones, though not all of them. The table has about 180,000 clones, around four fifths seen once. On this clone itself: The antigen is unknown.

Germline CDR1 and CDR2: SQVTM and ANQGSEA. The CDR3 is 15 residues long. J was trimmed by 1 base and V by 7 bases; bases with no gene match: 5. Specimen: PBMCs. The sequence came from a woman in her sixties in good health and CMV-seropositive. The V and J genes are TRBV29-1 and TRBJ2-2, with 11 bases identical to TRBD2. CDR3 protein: CSAETSGVNTGELFF. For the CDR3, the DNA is TGCAGCGCCGAGACTAGCGGGGTGAACACCGGGGAGCTGTTTTTT.